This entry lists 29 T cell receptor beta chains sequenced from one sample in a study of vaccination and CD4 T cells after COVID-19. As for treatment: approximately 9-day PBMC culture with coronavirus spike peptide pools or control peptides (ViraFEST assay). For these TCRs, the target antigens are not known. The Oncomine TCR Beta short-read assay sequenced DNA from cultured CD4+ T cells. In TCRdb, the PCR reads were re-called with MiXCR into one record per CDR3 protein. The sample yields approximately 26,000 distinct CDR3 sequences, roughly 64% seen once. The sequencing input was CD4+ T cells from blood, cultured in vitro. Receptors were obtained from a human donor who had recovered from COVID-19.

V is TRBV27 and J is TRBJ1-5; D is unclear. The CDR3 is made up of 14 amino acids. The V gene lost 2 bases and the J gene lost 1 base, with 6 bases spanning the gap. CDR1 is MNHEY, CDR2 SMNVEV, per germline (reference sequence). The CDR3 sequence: CASSLSVSNQPQHF. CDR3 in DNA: TGTGCCAGCAGTTTAAGTGTGAGCAATCAGCCCCAGCATTTT.

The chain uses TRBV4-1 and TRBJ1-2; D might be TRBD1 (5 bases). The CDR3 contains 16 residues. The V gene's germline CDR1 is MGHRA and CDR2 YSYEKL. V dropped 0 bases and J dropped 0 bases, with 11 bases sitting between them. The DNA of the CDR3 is TGCGCCAGCAGCCAAGATTTCAGGGTCACTAACTATGGCTACACCTTC. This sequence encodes CASSQDFRVTNYGYTF.

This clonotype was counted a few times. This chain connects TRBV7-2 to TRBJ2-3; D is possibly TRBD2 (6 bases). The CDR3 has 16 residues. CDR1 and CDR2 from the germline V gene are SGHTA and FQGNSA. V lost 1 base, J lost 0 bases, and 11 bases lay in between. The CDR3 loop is CASSLVSGVSTDTQYF. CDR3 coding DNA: TGTGCCAGCAGCTTAGTTTCGGGAGTTAGCACAGATACGCAGTATTTT.

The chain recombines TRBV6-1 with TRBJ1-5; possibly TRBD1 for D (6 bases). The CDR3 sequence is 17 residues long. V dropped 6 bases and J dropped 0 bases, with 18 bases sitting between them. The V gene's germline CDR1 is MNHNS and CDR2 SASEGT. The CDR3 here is CASRLSSGQFSNQPQHF. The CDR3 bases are TGTGCCAGCAGATTATCCTCCGGACAGTTTAGCAATCAGCCCCAGCATTTT.

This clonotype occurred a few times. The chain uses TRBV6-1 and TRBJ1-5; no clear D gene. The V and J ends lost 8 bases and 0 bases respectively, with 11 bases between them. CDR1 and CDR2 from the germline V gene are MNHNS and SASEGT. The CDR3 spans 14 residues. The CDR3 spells CASANQNSNQPQHF. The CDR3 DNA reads TGTGCCAGCGCAAATCAGAATAGCAATCAGCCCCAGCATTTT.

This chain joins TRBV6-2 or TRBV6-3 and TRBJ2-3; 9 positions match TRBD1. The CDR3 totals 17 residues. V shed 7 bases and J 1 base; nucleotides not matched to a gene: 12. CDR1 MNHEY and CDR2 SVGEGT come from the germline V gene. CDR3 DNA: TGTGCCAGCACGTCCGGGACAGGGAATAGGGGCACAGATACGCAGTATTTT. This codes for CASTSGTGNRGTDTQYF.

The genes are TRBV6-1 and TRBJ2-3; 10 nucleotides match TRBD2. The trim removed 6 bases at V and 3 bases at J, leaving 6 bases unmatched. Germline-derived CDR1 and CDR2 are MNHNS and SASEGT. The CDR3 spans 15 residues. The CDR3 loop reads CASSQLAGRTDTQYF. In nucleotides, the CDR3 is TGTGCCAGCAGCCAACTAGCGGGGAGAACAGATACGCAGTATTTT.

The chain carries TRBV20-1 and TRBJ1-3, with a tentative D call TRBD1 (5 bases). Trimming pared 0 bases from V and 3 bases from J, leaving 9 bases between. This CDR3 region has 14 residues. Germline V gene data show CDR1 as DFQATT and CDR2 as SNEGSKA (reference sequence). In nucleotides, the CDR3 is TGCAGTGCTAGAGATTCAGGGAGTGGAAACACCATATATTTT. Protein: CSARDSGSGNTIYF.

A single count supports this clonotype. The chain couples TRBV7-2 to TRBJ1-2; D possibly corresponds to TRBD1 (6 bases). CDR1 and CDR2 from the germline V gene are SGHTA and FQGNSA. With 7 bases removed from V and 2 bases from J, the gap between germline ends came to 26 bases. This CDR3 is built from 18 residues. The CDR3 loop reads CASNYRGGQEGSNYGYTF. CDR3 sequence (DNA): TGTGCCAGCAACTACCGGGGGGGCCAGGAGGGGTCGAACTATGGCTACACCTTC.

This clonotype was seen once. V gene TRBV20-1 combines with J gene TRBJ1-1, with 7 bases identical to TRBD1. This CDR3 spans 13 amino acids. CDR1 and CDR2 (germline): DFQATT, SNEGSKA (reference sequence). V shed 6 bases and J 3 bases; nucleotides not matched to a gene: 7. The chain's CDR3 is CSASRGGYTEAFF. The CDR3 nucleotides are TGCAGTGCCAGCAGGGGGGGGTACACTGAAGCTTTCTTT.

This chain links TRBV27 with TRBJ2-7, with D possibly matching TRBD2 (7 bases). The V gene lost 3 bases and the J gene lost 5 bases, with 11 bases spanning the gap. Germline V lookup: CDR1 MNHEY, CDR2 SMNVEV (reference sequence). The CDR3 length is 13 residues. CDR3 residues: CASSFRGADEQYF. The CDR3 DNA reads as TGTGCCAGCAGTTTCCGGGGGGCCGACGAGCAGTACTTC.

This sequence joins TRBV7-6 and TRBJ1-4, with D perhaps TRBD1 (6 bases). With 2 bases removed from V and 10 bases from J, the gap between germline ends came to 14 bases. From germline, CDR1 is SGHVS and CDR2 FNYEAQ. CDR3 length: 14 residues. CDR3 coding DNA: TGTGCCAGCAGCTTACGACAGGTCGATGTAAAACTGTTTTTT. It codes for CASSLRQVDVKLFF.

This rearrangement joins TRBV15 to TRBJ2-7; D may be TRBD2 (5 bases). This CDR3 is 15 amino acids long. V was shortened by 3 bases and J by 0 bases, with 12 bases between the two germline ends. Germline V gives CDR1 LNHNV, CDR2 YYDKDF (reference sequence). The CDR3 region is CATSSIGMNSYEQYF. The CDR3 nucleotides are TGTGCCACCAGCAGTATCGGGATGAACTCCTACGAGCAGTACTTC. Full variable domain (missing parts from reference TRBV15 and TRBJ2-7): DAMVIQNPRYQVTQFGKPVTLSCSQTLNHNVMYWYQQKSSQAPKLLFHYYDKDFNNEADTPDNFQSRRPNTSFCFLDIRSPGLGDTAMYLCATSSIGMNSYEQYFGPGTRLTVT.

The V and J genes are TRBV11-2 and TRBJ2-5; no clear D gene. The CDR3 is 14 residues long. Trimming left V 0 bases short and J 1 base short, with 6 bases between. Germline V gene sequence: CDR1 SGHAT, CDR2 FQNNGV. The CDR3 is CASSLESSQETQYF. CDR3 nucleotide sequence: TGTGCCAGCAGCTTAGAGAGCAGCCAAGAGACCCAGTACTTC.

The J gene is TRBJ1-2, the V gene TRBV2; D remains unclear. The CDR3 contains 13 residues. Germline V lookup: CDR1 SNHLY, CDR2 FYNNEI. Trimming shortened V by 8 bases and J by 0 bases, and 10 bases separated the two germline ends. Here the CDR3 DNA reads TGTGCCAGCCGGGGAGATTCTAACTATGGCTACACCTTC. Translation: CASRGDSNYGYTF.

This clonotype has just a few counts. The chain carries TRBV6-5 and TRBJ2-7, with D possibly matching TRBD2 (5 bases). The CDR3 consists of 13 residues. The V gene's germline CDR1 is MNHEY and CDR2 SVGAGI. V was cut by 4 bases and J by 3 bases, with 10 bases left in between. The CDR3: CASSSGRDYEQYF. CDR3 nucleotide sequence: TGTGCCAGCAGTTCCGGACGGGACTACGAGCAGTACTTC.

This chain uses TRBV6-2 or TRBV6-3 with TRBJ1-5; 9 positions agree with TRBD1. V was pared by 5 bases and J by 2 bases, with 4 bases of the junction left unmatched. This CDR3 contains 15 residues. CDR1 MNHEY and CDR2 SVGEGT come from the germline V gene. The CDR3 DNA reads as TGTGCCAGCAGTAAACAGGGGGCTGGCAATCAGCCCCAGCATTTT. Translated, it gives CASSKQGAGNQPQHF.

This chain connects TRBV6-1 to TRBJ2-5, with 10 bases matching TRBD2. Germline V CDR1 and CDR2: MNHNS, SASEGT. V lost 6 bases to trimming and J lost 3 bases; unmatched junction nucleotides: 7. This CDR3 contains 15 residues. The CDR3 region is CASSPGLATKETQYF. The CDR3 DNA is TGTGCCAGCAGCCCGGGACTAGCGACCAAAGAGACCCAGTACTTC.

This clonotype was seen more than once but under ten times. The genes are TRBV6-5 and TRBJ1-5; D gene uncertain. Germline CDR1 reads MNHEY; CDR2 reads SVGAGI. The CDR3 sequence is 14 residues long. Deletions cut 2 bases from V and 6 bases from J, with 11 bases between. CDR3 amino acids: CASSYDGFSQPQHF. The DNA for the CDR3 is TGTGCCAGCAGTTACGACGGGTTCAGTCAGCCCCAGCATTTT.

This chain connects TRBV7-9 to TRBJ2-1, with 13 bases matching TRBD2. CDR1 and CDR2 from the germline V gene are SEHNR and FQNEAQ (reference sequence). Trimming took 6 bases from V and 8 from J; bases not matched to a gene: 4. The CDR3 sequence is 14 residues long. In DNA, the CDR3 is TGTGCCAGCAGGGGGACTAGCGGGACGGATGAGCAGTTCTTC. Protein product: CASRGTSGTDEQFF.

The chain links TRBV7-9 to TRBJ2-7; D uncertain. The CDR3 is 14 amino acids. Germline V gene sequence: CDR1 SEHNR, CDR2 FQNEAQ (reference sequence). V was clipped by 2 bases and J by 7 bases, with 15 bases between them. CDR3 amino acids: CASSLPGPNQEQYF. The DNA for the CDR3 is TGTGCCAGCAGCTTACCCGGACCGAATCAGGAGCAGTACTTC.

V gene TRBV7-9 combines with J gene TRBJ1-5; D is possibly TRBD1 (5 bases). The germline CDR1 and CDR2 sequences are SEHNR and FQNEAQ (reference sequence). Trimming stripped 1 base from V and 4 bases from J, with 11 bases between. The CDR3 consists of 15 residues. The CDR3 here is CASSLGDGDNQPQHF. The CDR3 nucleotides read TGTGCCAGCAGCTTAGGGGACGGGGATAATCAGCCCCAGCATTTT.

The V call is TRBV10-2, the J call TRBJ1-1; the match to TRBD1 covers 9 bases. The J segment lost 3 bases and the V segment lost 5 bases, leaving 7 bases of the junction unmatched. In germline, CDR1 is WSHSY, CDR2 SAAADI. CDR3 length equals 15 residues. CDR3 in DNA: TGCGCCAGCAGTCCTGGACAGGGGTTTGACACTGAAGCTTTCTTT. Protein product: CASSPGQGFDTEAFF.

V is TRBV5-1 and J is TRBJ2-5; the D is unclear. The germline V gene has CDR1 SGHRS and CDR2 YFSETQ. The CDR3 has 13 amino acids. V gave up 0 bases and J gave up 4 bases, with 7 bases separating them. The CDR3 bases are TGCGCCAGCAGCTTGGGCCACGGAGAGACCCAGTACTTC. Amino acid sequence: CASSLGHGETQYF.

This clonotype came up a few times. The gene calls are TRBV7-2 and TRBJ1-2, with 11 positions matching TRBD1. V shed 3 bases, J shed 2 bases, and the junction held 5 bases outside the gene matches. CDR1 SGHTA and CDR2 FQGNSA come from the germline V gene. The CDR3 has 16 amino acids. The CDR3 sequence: CASSFGQGAVNYGYTF. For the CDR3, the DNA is TGTGCCAGCAGCTTCGGACAGGGGGCGGTGAACTATGGCTACACCTTC.

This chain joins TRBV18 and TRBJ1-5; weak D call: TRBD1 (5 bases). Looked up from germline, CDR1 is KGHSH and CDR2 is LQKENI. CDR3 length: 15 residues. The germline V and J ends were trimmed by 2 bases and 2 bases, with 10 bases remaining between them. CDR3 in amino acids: CASSPTGRGNQPQHF. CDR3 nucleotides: TGTGCCAGCTCACCAACGGGGCGCGGCAATCAGCCCCAGCATTTT. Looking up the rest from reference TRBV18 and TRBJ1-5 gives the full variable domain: NAGVMQNPRHLVRRRGQEARLRCSPMKGHSHVYWYRQLPEEGLKFMVYLQKENIIDESGMPKERFSAEFPKEGPSILRIQQVVRGDSAAYFCASSPTGRGNQPQHFGDGTRLSIL.

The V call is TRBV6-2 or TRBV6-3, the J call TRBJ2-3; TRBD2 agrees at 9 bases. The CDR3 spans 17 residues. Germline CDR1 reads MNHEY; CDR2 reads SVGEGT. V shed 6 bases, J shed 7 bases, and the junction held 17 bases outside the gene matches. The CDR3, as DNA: TGTGCCAGCAGAGATAGCGGGAGCGCCACTTTTCGGAATACGCAGTATTTT. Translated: CASRDSGSATFRNTQYF.

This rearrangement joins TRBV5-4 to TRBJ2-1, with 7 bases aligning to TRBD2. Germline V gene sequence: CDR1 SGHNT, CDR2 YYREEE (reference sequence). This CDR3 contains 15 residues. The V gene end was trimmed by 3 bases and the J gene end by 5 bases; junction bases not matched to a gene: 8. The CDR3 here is CASSYLSGNHNEQFF. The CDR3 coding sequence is TGTGCCAGCAGCTACTTAAGCGGGAACCACAATGAGCAGTTCTTC.

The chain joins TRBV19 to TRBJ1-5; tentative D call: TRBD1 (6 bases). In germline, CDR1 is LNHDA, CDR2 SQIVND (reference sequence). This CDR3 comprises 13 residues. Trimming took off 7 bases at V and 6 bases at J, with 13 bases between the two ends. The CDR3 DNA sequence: TGTGCCAGTACCCTGGGGGGCCCTCAGCCCCAGCATTTT. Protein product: CASTLGGPQPQHF.